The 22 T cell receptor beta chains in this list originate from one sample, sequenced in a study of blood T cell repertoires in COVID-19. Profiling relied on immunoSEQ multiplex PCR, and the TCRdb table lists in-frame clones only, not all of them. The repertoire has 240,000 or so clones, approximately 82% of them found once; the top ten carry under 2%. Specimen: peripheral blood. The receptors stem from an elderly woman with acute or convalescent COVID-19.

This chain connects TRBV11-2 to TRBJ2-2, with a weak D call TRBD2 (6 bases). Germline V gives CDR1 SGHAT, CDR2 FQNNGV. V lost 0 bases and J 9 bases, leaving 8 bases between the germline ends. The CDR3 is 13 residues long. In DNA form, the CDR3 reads TGTGCCAGCAGCTTAGAGAGCGGGCGGGAGCTGTTTTTT. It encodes CASSLESGRELFF.

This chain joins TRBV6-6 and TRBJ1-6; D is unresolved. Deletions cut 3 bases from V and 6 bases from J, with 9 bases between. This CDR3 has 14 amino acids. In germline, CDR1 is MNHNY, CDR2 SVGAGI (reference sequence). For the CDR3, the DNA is TGTGCCAGCAGTTATTTTACAGTTAATTCACCCCTCCACTTT. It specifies CASSYFTVNSPLHF.

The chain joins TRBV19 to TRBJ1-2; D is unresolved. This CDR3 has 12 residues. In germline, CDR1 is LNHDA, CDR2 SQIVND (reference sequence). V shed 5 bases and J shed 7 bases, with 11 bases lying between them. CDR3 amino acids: CASSPAGGGYTF. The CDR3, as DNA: TGTGCCAGTAGTCCGGCGGGTGGTGGCTACACCTTC.

The chain's CDR3 is CASSENRPSNTGELFF. DNA for the CDR3: TGTGCCAGCAGCGAAAACAGGCCATCGAACACCGGGGAGCTGTTTTTT. J is TRBJ2-2 and V is TRBV9; perhaps TRBD1 as D (5 bases). CDR3 size: 16 residues. V dropped 3 bases and J dropped 0 bases, with 12 bases sitting between them. Looked up from germline, CDR1 is SGDLS and CDR2 is YYNGEE.

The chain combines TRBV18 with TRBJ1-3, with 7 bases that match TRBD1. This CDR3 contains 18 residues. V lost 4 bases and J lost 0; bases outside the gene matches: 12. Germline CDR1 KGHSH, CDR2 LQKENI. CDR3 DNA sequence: TGTGCCAGCTCACTCCTGGACAGGACTCGTATCTCTGGAAACACCATATATTTT. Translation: CASSLLDRTRISGNTIYF.

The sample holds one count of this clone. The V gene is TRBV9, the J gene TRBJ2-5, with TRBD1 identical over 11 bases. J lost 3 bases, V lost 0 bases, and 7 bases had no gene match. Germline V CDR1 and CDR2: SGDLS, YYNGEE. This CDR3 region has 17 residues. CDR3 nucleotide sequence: TGTGCCAGCAGCGTAGATAAGGACAGGGGGCAGGAAGAGACCCAGTACTTC. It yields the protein CASSVDKDRGQEETQYF. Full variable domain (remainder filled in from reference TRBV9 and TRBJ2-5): DSGVTQTPKHLITATGQRVTLRCSPRSGDLSVYWYQQSLDQGLQFLIQYYNGEERAKGNILERFSAQQFPDLHSELNLSSLELGDSALYFCASSVDKDRGQEETQYFGPGTRLLVL.

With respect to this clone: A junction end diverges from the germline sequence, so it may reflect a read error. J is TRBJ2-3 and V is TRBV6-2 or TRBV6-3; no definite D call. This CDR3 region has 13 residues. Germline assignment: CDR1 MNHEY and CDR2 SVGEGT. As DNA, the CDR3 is TGTGCCAACAGTGAGGAAGGCACAGATACGCAGTATTTT. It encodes CANSEEGTDTQYF.

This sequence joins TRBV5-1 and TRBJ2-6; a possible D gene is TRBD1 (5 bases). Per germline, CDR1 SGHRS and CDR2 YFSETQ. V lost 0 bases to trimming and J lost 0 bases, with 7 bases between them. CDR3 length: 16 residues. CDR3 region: CASSLGQFSGANVLTF. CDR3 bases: TGCGCCAGCAGCTTGGGACAGTTCTCTGGGGCCAACGTCCTGACTTTC. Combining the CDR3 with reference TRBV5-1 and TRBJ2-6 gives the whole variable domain KAGVTQTPRYLIKTRGQQVTLSCSPISGHRSVSWYQQTPGQGLQFLFEYFSETQRNKGNFPGRFSGRQFSNSRSEMNVSTLELGDSALYLCASSLGQFSGANVLTFGAGSRLTVL.

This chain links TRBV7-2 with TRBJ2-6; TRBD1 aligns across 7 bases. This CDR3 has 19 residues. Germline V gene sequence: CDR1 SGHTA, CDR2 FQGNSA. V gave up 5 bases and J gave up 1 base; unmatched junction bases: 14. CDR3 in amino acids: CASSSNRDSASSGANVLTF. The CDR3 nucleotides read TGTGCCAGCAGCAGCAACCGGGACAGTGCCTCTTCTGGGGCCAACGTCCTGACTTTC.

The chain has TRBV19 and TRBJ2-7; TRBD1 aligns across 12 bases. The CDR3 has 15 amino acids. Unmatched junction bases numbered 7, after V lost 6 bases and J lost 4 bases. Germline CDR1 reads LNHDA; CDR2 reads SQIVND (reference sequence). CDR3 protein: CASRPGTGGIYEQYF. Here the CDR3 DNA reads TGTGCCAGTAGACCCGGGACAGGGGGCATTTACGAGCAGTACTTC.

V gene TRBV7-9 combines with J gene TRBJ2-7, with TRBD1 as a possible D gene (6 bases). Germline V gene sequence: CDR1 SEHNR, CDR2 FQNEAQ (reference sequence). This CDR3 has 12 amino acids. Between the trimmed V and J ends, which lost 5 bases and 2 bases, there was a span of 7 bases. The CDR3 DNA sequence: TGTGCCAGCAGCGAGGGGGCCTACGAGCAGTACTTC. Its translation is CASSEGAYEQYF.

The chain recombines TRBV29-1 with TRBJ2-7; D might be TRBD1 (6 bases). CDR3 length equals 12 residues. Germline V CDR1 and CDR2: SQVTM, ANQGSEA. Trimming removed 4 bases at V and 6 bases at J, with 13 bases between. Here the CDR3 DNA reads TGCAGCGTTGGCAGGGGAGCCGCCGAGCAGTACTTC. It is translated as CSVGRGAAEQYF.

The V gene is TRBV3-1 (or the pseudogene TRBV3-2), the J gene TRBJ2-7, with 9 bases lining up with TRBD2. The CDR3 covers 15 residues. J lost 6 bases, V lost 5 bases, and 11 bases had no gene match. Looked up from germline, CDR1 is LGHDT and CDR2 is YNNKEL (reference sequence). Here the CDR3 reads CASSDHHTSGREQYF. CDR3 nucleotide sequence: TGTGCCAGCAGCGACCATCATACTAGCGGGCGCGAGCAGTACTTC.

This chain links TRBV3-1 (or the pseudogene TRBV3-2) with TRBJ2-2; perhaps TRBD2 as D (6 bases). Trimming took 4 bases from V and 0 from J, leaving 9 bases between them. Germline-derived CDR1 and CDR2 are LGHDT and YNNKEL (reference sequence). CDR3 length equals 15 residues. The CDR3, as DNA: TGTGCCAGCAGCCTGGGACTCACGAACACCGGGGAGCTGTTTTTT. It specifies CASSLGLTNTGELFF.

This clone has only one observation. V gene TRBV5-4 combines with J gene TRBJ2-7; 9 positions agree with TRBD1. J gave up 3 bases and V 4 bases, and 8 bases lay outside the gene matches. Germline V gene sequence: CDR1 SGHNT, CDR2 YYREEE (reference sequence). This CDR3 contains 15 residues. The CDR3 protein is CASSGGTGNNYEQYF. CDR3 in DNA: TGTGCCAGCAGCGGAGGGACAGGGAATAACTACGAGCAGTACTTC.

The CDR3 DNA is TGTGCCATCAGTGAGGGGACAGGGGCGGACTATGGCTACACCTTC. Translated: CAISEGTGADYGYTF. The chain joins TRBV10-3 to TRBJ1-2, with 10 bases fitting TRBD1. Trimming removed 2 bases from V and 3 bases from J; junction bases left unmatched: 3. Germline V CDR1 and CDR2: ENHRY, SYGVKD. The CDR3 length is 15 residues.

The CDR3 nucleotides read TGTGCCAGCTCACCACCTCCGGCCAAAAACATTCAGTACTTC. Translation: CASSPPPAKNIQYF. This chain links TRBV18 with TRBJ2-4, with no clear D. The CDR3 consists of 14 residues. Germline CDR1 reads KGHSH; CDR2 reads LQKENI. V lost 0 bases to trimming and J lost 1 base, with 4 bases between them.

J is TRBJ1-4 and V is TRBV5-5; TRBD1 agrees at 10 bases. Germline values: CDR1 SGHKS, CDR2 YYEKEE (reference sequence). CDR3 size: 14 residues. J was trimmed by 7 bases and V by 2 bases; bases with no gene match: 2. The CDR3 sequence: CASSLRDRGEKLFF. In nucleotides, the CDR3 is TGTGCCAGCAGCTTACGGGACAGGGGTGAAAAACTGTTTTTT. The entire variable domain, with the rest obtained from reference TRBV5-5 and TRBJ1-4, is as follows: DAGVTQSPTHLIKTRGQQVTLRCSPISGHKSVSWYQQVLGQGPQFIFQYYEKEERGRGNFPDRFSARQFPNYSSELNVNALLLGDSALYLCASSLRDRGEKLFFGSGTQLSVL.

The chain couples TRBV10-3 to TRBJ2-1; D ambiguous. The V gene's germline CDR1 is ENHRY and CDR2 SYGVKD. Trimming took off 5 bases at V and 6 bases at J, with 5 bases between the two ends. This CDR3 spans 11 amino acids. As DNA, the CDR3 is TGTGCCATCAGTACCGGCAATGAGCAGTTCTTC. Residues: CAISTGNEQFF.

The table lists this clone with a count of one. For the CDR3, the DNA is TGTGCCTCTCGACTAGCGGGTATGGAGACCCAGTACTTC. This encodes CASRLAGMETQYF. The chain carries TRBV30 and TRBJ2-5; 10 bases map to TRBD2. The CDR3 spans 13 residues. After removal of 7 bases from V and 5 bases from J, the junction contained 7 bases not matched to a gene. Germline CDR1 and CDR2: GTSNPN and SVGIG (reference sequence).

The CDR3 DNA is TGCAGTGCTAGTAAAAGCGGGACCCAAGAGACCCAGTACTTC. Residues: CSASKSGTQETQYF. The chain employs TRBV20-1 and TRBJ2-5; TRBD2 aligns across 7 bases. Germline lookup yields CDR1 DFQATT and CDR2 SNEGSKA (reference sequence). V shed 3 bases and J 1 base; nucleotides not matched to a gene: 5. The CDR3 is 14 amino acids.

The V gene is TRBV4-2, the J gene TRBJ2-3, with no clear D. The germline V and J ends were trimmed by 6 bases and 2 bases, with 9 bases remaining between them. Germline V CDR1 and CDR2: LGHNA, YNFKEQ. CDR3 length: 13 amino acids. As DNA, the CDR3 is TGTGCCAGCAGAAAACAGATCACAGATACGCAGTATTTT. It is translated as CASRKQITDTQYF.